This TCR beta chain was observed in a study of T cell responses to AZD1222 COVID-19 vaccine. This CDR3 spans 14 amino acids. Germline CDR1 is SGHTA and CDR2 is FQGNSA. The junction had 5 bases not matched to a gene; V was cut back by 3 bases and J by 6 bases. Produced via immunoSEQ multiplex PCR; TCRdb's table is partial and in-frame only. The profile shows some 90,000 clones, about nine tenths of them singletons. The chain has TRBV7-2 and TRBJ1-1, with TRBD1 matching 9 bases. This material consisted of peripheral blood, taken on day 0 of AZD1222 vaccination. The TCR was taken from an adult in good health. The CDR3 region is CASSFRQGDAEAFF. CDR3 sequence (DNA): TGTGCCAGCAGCTTTAGACAGGGGGATGCTGAAGCTTTCTTT. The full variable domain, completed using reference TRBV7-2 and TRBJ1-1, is GAGVSQSPSNKVTEKGKDVELRCDPISGHTALYWYRQSLGQGLEFLIYFQGNSAPDKSGLPSDRFSAERTGGSVSTLTIQRTQQEDSAVYLCASSFRQGDAEAFFGQGTRLTVV.